This TCR beta chain was captured in a study of regulatory T cells in long-lasting Graves disease. In this sample, this clonotype turned up many times. The antigen is unknown. Study-level results: Clonotypes that were public and shared totalled around 2,700 in persistent patients versus 900 to 1,000 in new patients.

Noted time point: newly diagnosed GD, antithyroid drugs for less than 3 months. PBMC RNA was the source of the TCR library. With iRepertoire HTBI primers and Arm-PCR of CDR3 regions, TCR beta libraries were built. TCRdb re-called the multiplex PCR reads through MiXCR, storing one row per CDR3 protein. The repertoire holds 400,000 to 450,000 distinct CDR3 sequences, with about 16% as singletons. These data were likewise used in another study, on T cells in Graves' hyperthyroidism and ophthalmopathy. As reported in that work: Uncontrolled infection, other autoimmune disease, pregnancy or lactation disqualified patients from enrolment. Most thyroid clonotypes with frequency above 0.001 were detected in blood.

The sequence came from a woman aged 25 to 45 with Graves disease. Sequences were derived from peripheral blood mononuclear cells (PBMCs), sampled at new diagnosis, from a patient treated with antithyroid drugs.

CDR3 residues: CAWSLLAGGETQYF. The CDR3 DNA reads TGTGCCTGGAGTCTGCTAGCGGGAGGGGAGACCCAGTACTTC. V usage is TRBV30 and J usage is TRBJ2-5; TRBD2 aligns across 12 bases. This CDR3 spans 14 amino acids. The V and J ends lost 2 bases and 5 bases, in that order; junction bases with no gene match: 3. CDR1 GTSNPN and CDR2 SVGIG come from the germline V gene (reference sequence).